Listed below are T cell receptor beta chains from one sample, sequenced in a study of blood T cell repertoires in COVID-19. Sequencing was performed with immunoSEQ multiplex PCR; in TCRdb, only in-frame clones are kept and a portion is missing. The sample gives 210,000 or so clones, roughly 87% of which show up once; 1.5% to 2% is in the top ten. The sequenced sample was peripheral blood. These receptor sequences come from a man aged 40-50 years with active or convalescent COVID-19. The CDR3 runs from the conserved cysteine through the conserved F or W. A D gene is named only where the DNA matches it firmly. Size tells how often a clone was seen (once, few, many) or the class of an expanded clone, and some rows leave it out.

J	D	V	size	DNA	CDR3
TRBJ2-1	TRBD2	TRBV5-1	-	TGCGCCAGCAGCTTAGTGCCTAGCGGGGGAAACAATGAGCAGTTCTTC	CASSLVPSGGNNEQFF
TRBJ2-3	TRBD2	TRBV7-9	-	TGTGCCAGCAGCCGGGCGGGGGGGCCAGATACGCAGTATTTT	CASSRAGGPDTQYF
TRBJ2-2	TRBD2	TRBV28	-	TGTGCCAGCAGATTTAGCGGGGGAATAACCGGGGAGCTGTTTTTT	CASRFSGGITGELFF
TRBJ2-7	TRBD2	TRBV19	-	TGTGCCAGTAGTAGAGGAGCGGGAAGCCTCCCCACACGCGACGAGCAGTACTTC	CASSRGAGSLPTRDEQYF
TRBJ1-2	-	TRBV12-3/TRBV12-4	once	TGTGCCAGCAGCACAGGGTTCGGCTACACCTTC	CASSTGFGYTF
TRBJ2-1	TRBD2	TRBV9	-	TGTGCCAGCAGCGTCAGCGGGAGGGCCAGGAATGAGCAGTTCTTC	CASSVSGRARNEQFF
TRBJ2-5	-	TRBV5-4	-	TGTGCCAGCAGCTTGGGGGGGCGGGAGACCCAGTACTTC	CASSLGGRETQYF
TRBJ1-2	TRBD1	TRBV25-1	-	TGTGCCAGCAGTGAACCGGGACAGCTCTATGGCTACACCTTC	CASSEPGQLYGYTF
TRBJ2-7	-	TRBV7-9	once	TGTGCCAGCAGCAGGATATGGACAGGGCGGGAGCACGAGCAGTACTTC	CASSRIWTGREHEQYF
TRBJ2-2	TRBD1	TRBV7-9	few	TGTGCCAGCAGCCTGCGACAGGGCTCCGGGGAGCTGTTTTTT	CASSLRQGSGELFF
TRBJ2-3	-	TRBV5-1	once	TGCGCCAGCAGAGGCGGGGGCAGCACAGATACGCAGTATTTT	CASRGGGSTDTQYF
TRBJ1-3	-	TRBV5-4	-	TGTGCCAGCAGCCCCGGGGGGGGCTCCTTTGGAAACACCATATATTTT	CASSPGGGSFGNTIYF
TRBJ1-4	-	TRBV5-4	-	TGTGCCAGCAGCCCCGGGGGGGCCTCAACTAATGAAAAACTGTTTTTT	CASSPGGASTNEKLFF
TRBJ2-1	-	TRBV4-1	-	TGCGCCAGCAGCCAAGTAACCCAGGCAAGCTCCTACAATGAGCAGTTCTTC	CASSQVTQASSYNEQFF
TRBJ1-1	TRBD1	TRBV28	once	TGTGCCAGCAGGATAGGACAGGGCCTATTCGGGGACACTGAAGCTTTCTTT	CASRIGQGLFGDTEAFF
TRBJ2-3	TRBD2	TRBV27	-	TGTGCCAGCAGTCCCCTTTCCCCCAGCGGGGGTCCCCCTAGCACAGATACGCAGTATTTT	CASSPLSPSGGPPSTDTQYF
TRBJ1-1	-	TRBV5-4	-	TGTGCCAGCAGCTTGGGACAGATCAACACTGAAGCTTTCTTT	CASSLGQINTEAFF
TRBJ1-4	-	TRBV27	few	TGTGCCAGCACCCCCGGACATAATGAAAAACTGTTTTTT	CASTPGHNEKLFF
TRBJ2-3	TRBD1	TRBV11-2	-	TGTGCCAGCAGCTCAGCCGGGACAGGGTGGGCAGATACGCAGTATTTT	CASSSAGTGWADTQYF
TRBJ1-2	-	TRBV28	-	TGTGCCAGCAGCCCAGGGACTAACTATGGCTACACCTTC	CASSPGTNYGYTF
TRBJ1-6	TRBD1	TRBV7-3	-	TGTGCCAGCAGCGCAGGACAGGGTACGTCACCCCTCCACTTT	CASSAGQGTSPLHF
TRBJ1-3	-	TRBV6-5	-	TGTGCCAGCACCGGTAACACCATATATTTT	CASTGNTIYF
TRBJ1-4	-	TRBV9	-	TGTGCCAGCAGCTCTACTCCAGGGCCTGAAAAACTGTTTTTT	CASSSTPGPEKLFF
TRBJ2-1	-	TRBV3-1/TRBV3-2	-	TGTGCCAGCAGCCCCCGGGAGAGCATCTCCTACAATGAGCAGTTCTTC	CASSPRESISYNEQFF
TRBJ1-1	-	TRBV27	once	TGTGCCAGCAGTTCAACCGAGACTGAAGCTTTCTTT	CASSSTETEAFF
TRBJ1-4	-	TRBV10-3	-	TGTGCCATCAAGAAGACACCCCTGGAAAAACTGTTTTTT	CAIKKTPLEKLFF
TRBJ1-4	TRBD1	TRBV18	-	TGTGCCAGCTCACCGGGGACAGGGGCGAAGAATGAAAAACTGTTTTTT	CASSPGTGAKNEKLFF
TRBJ1-4	TRBD1	TRBV5-1	-	TGCGCCAGCAGCTTGGGACAGGGGGATAATGAAAAACTGTTTTTT	CASSLGQGDNEKLFF
TRBJ1-2	TRBD1	TRBV27	-	TGTGCCAGCAGTACACACCTCCGGGACAGGGGCTACACCTTC	CASSTHLRDRGYTF
TRBJ1-2	-	TRBV3-1/TRBV3-2	-	TGTGCCAGCAGCCAAGTCCCGGTTCCGAACGGCTACACCTTC	CASSQVPVPNGYTF
TRBJ1-1	-	TRBV27	-	TGTGCCAGCAGTTTTGTCGCGGGGGCCACTGAAGCTTTCTTT	CASSFVAGATEAFF
TRBJ2-1	TRBD2	TRBV6-2/TRBV6-3	-	TGTGCCAGCAGCAAAAGGAAAACATTGACTAGCGACCTGCATGAGCAGTTCTTC	CASSKRKTLTSDLHEQFF
TRBJ1-1	TRBD1	TRBV9	few	TGTGCCAGCAGCAAACGGGACAGGGATTACACTGAAGCTTTCTTT	CASSKRDRDYTEAFF
TRBJ2-7	-	TRBV1	-	TGCACCAGCAGCCAAGATTCTTTCAAGAGCTCCTACGAGCAGTACTTC	CTSSQDSFKSSYEQYF
TRBJ2-7	TRBD2	TRBV10-3	-	TGTGCCATCAGTGAGTCGCGGAGTAGCGGGAGTGGATACGAGCAGTACTTC	CAISESRSSGSGYEQYF
TRBJ1-5	-	TRBV29-1	-	TGCAGCGTTGATGCTTACCGGGCCACTAGAAATCAGCCCCAGCATTTT	CSVDAYRATRNQPQHF
TRBJ2-1	TRBD2	TRBV11-2	-	TGTGCCAGCAGCTCCCCAGGGCGGGGGGCCCCTTTCAATGAGCAGTTCTTC	CASSSPGRGAPFNEQFF
TRBJ1-1	TRBD1	TRBV6-5	-	TGTGCCAGCAGAGACAGGGCTGGGGAGGATGAAGCTTTCTTT	CASRDRAGEDEAFF
TRBJ1-2	-	TRBV5-1	-	TGCGCCAGCAGCTTGGAGGGCGGGAACTATGGCTACACCTTC	CASSLEGGNYGYTF
TRBJ1-1	-	TRBV5-1	-	TGCGCCAGCAGCCCGACAGAAGCCATGAACACTGAAGCTTTCTTT	CASSPTEAMNTEAFF
TRBJ1-2	-	TRBV2	-	TGTGCCAGCAGTGAGTGGGGCGGCGGCTATGGCTACACCTTC	CASSEWGGGYGYTF
TRBJ2-7	-	TRBV29-1	-	TGCAGCGTTGAATCAGGGGCTTCCTACGAGCAGTACTTC	CSVESGASYEQYF
TRBJ1-5	-	TRBV30	-	TGTGCCTGGAGTGTATCAGGGAATCAGCCCCAGCATTTT	CAWSVSGNQPQHF
TRBJ1-1	-	TRBV19	-	TGTGCCAGTAGTAATACTGTGAACACTGAAGCTTTCTTT	CASSNTVNTEAFF
TRBJ1-5	TRBD1	TRBV14	-	TGTGCCAGCAGCCAAGTGGGACAGGGACCGCCGGGCAATCAGCCCCAGCATTTT	CASSQVGQGPPGNQPQHF
TRBJ2-7	TRBD2	TRBV6-5	-	TGTGCCAGCAGCGGACTAGCGGGCGAGCAGTACTTC	CASSGLAGEQYF
TRBJ1-2	-	TRBV18	-	TGTGCCAGCTCACCCACGGGGGGTTTAGGCTACACCTTC	CASSPTGGLGYTF
TRBJ1-1	TRBD1	TRBV2	-	TGTGCCAGCAAAGGACAGGGAGATACTGAAGCTTTCTTT	CASKGQGDTEAFF
TRBJ2-7	TRBD2	TRBV3-1/TRBV3-2	-	TGTGCCAGCAGTTTCGGACTAGTCAGCGAGCAGTACTTC	CASSFGLVSEQYF
TRBJ1-4	TRBD1	TRBV14	-	TGTGCCAGCAGCCAAGAAGTCCAGGGGGCTAATGAAAAACTGTTTTTT	CASSQEVQGANEKLFF
TRBJ1-1	TRBD1	TRBV14	-	TGTGCCAGCAGGCCCGGGACAGGGGGTAGGAGCCCTGAAGCTTTCTTT	CASRPGTGGRSPEAFF
TRBJ2-5	-	TRBV27	-	TGTGCCAGCAGTTCCTCTAGCTACGACAAGGCCCAGTACTTC	CASSSSSYDKAQYF
TRBJ2-1	TRBD2	TRBV19	-	TGTGCCAGTATCCGGACTAGCGGGGCGTACAATGAGCAGTTCTTC	CASIRTSGAYNEQFF
TRBJ1-2	TRBD1	TRBV6-5	-	TGTGCCAGCAGTTCACCTATGGACAGGGAAAACTATGGCTACACCTTC	CASSSPMDRENYGYTF